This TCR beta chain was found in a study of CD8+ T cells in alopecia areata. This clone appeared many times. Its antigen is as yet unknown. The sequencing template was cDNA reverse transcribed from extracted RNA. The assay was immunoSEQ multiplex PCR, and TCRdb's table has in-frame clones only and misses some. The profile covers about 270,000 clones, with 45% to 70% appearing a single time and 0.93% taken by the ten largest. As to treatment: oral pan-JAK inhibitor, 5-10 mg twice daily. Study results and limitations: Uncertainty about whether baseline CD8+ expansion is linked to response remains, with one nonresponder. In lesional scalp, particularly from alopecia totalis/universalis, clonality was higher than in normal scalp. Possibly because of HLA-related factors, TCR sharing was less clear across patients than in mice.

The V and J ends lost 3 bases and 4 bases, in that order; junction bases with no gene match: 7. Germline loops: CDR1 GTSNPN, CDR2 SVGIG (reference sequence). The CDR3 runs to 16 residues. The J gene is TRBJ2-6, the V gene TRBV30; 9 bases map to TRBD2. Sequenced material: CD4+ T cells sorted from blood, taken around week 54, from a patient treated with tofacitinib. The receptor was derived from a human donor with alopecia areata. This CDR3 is CAWSPSGAYGANVLTF. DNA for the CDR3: TGTGCCTGGAGCCCTAGCGGGGCCTACGGGGCCAACGTCCTGACTTTC.